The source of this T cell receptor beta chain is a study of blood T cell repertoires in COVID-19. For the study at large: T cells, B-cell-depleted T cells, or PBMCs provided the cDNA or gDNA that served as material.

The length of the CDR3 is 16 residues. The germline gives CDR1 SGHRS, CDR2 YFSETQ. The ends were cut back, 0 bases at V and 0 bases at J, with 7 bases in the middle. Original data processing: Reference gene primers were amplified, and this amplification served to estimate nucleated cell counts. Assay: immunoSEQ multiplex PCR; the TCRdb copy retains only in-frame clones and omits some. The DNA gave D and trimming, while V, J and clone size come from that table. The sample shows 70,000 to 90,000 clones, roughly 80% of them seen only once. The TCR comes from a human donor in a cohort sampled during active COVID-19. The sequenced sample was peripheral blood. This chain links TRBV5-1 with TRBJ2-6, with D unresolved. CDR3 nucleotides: TGCGCCAGCAGCTTGGCGTTCCTCTCTGGGGCCAACGTCCTGACTTTC. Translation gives CASSLAFLSGANVLTF.